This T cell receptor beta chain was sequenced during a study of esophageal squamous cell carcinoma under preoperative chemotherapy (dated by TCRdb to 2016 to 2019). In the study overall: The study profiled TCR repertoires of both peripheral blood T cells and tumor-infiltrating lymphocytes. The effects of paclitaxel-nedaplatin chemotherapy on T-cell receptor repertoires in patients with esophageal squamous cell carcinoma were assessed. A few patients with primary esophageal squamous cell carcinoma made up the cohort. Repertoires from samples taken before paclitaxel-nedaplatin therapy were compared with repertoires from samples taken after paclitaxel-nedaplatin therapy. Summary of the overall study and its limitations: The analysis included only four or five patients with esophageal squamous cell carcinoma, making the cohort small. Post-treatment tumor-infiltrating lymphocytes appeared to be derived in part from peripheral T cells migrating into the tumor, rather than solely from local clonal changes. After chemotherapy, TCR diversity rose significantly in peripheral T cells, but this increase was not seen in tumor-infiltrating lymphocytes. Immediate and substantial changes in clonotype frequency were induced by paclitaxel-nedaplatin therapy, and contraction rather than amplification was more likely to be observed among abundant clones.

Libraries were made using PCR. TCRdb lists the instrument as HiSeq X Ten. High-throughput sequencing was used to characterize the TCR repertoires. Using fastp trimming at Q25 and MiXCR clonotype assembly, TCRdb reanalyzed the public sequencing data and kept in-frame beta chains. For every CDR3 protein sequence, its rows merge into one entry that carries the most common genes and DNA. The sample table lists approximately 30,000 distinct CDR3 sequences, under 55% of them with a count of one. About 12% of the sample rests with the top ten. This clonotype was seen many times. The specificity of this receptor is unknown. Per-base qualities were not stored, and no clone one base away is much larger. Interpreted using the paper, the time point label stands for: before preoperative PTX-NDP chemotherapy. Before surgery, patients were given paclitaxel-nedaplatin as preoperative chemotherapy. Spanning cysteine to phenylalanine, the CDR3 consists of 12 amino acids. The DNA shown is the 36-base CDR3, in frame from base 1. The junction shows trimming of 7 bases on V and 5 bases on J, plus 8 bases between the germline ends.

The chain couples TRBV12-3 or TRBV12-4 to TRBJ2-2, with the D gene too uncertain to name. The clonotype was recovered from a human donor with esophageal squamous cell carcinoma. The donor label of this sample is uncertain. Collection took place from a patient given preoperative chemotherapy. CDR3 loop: CASTLGTGELFF. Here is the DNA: TGTGCCAGCACCCTGGGGACCGGGGAGCTGTTTTTT.